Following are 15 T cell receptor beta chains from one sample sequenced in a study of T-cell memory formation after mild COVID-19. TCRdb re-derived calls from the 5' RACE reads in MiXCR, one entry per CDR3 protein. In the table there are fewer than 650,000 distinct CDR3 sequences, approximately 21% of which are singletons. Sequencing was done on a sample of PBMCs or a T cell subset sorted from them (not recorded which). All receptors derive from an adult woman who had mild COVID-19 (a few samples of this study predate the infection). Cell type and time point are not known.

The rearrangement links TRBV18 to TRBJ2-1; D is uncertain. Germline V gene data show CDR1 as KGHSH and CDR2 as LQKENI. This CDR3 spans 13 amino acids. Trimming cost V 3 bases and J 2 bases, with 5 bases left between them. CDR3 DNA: TGTGCCAGCTCACCGCTTACCTACAATGAGCAGTTCTTC. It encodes CASSPLTYNEQFF.

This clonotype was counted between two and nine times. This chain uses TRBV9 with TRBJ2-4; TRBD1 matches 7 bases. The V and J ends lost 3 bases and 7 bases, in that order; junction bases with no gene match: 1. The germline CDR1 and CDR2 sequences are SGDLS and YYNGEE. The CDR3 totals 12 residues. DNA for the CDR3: TGTGCCAGCAGCGGCAGGGGGAACATTCAGTACTTC. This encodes CASSGRGNIQYF.

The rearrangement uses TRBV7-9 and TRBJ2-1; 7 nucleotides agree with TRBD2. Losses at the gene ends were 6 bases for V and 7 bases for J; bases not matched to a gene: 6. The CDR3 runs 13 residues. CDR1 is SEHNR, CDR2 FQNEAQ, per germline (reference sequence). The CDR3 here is CASRWLADNEQFF. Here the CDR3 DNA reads TGTGCCAGCAGATGGCTAGCGGATAATGAGCAGTTCTTC.

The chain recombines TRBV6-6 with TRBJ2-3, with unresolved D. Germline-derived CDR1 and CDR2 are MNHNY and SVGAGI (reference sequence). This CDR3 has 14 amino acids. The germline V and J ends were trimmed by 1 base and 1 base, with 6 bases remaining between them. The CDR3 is CASSYYPGTDTQYF. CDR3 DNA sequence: TGTGCCAGCAGTTACTACCCCGGCACAGATACGCAGTATTTT.

The CDR3 region is CASSLRTGAEIVYF. For the CDR3, the DNA is TGTGCCAGCAGTTTACGGACAGGGGCTGAAATAGTGTACTTC. V usage is TRBV12-3 or TRBV12-4 and J usage is TRBJ2-7; 9 bases are a match to TRBD1. The CDR3 totals 14 residues. V lost 2 bases and J lost 12; bases outside the gene matches: 11.

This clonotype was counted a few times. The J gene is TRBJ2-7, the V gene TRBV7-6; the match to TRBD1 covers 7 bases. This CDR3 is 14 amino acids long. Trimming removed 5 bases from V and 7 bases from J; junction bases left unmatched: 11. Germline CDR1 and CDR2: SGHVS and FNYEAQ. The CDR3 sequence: CASSMTGLTGEQYF. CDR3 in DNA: TGTGCCAGCAGCATGACAGGGCTTACTGGGGAGCAGTACTTC.

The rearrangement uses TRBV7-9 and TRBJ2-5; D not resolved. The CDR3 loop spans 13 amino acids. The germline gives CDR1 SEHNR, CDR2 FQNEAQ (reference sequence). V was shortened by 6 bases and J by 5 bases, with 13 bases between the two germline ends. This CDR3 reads CASSPLVWETQYF. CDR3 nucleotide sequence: TGTGCCAGCAGTCCCTTGGTGTGGGAGACCCAGTACTTC.

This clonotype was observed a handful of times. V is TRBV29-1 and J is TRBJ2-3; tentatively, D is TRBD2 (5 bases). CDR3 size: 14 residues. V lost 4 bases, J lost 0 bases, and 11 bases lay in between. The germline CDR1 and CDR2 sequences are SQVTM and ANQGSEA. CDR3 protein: CSVVVDFSTDTQYF. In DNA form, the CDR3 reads TGCAGCGTTGTGGTGGACTTTAGCACAGATACGCAGTATTTT.

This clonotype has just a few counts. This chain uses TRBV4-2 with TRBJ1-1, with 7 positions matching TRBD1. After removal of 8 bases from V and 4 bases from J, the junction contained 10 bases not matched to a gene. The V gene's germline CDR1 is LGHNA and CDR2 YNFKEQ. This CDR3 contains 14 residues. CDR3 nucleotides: TGTGCCAGCTCCCAGGGGGATTTGGTCACTGAAGCTTTCTTT. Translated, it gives CASSQGDLVTEAFF.

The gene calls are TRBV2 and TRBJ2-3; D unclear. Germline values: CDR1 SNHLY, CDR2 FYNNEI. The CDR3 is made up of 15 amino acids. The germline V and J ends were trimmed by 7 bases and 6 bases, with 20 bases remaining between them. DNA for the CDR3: TGTGCCAGCAATACCGGGCTCCCTGGGTATGATACGCAGTATTTT. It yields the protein CASNTGLPGYDTQYF. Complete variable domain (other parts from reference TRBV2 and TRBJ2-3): EPEVTQTPSHQVTQMGQEVILRCVPISNHLYFYWYRQILGQKVEFLVSFYNNEISEKSEIFDDQFSVERPDGSNFTLKIRSTKLEDSAMYFCASNTGLPGYDTQYFGPGTRLTVL.

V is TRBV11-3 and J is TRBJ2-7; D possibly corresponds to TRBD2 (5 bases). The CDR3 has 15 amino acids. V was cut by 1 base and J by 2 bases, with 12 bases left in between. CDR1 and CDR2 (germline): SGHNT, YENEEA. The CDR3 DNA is TGTGCCAGCAGCTTAGCCGGCAGCGGAGCCTACGAGCAGTACTTC. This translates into CASSLAGSGAYEQYF.

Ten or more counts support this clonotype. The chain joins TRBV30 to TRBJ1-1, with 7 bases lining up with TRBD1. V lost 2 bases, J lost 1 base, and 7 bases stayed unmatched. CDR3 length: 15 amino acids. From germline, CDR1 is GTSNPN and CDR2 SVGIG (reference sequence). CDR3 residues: CAWSTPGTENTEAFF. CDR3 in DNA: TGTGCCTGGAGTACACCAGGGACAGAGAACACTGAAGCTTTCTTT.

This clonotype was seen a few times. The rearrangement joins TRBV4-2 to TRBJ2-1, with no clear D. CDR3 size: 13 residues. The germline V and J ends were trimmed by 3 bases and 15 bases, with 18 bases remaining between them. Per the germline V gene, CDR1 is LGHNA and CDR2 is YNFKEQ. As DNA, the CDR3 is TGTGCCAGCAGCCACTCTAAAGTGCCTACGCGGTTCTTC. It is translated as CASSHSKVPTRFF.

CDR3 loop: CASSSTLLVVGTGELFF. The CDR3 coding sequence is TGTGCCAGCAGCTCGACTTTACTAGTTGTCGGGACCGGGGAGCTGTTTTTT. The genes are TRBV3-1 and TRBJ2-2, with D maybe TRBD2 (5 bases). The CDR3 sequence is 17 residues long. Germline loops: CDR1 LGHDT, CDR2 YNNKEL (reference sequence). The ends were cut back, 5 bases at V and 5 bases at J, with 21 bases in the middle.

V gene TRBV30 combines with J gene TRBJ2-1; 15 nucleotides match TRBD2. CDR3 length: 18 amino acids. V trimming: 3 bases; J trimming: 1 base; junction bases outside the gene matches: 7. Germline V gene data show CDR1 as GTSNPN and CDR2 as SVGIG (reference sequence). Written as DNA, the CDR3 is TGTGCCTGGAGCCGAGGGACTAGCGGGGGGCCGTCCTACAATGAGCAGTTCTTC. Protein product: CAWSRGTSGGPSYNEQFF.